This T cell receptor beta chain was observed in a study of blood T cell repertoires in COVID-19. Produced via immunoSEQ multiplex PCR; TCRdb's table is partial and in-frame only. The sample contains about 280,000 clones, around 89% of which appear only once. V trimming: 0 bases; J trimming: 8 bases; junction bases outside the gene matches: 10. The CDR3 extends over 17 amino acids. Germline values: CDR1 MNHEY, CDR2 SMNVEV (reference sequence). The chain has TRBV27 and TRBJ2-3; 11 bases are shared with TRBD2. The TCR was taken from a man between 40 and 49 years old with acute or convalescent COVID-19. The sequencing sample was made of peripheral blood. CDR3 amino acids: CASSLSGSGGARGTQYF. The CDR3 nucleotides are TGTGCCAGCAGTTTATCGGGTAGCGGGGGGGCGAGGGGTACGCAGTATTTT.